Shown below are 22 T cell receptor beta chains from a single sample sequenced in a study of graft-versus-host responses after intestinal transplantation. The antigens for these receptors are not known. The table came from immunoSEQ multiplex PCR; TCRdb's copy has only in-frame clones and leaves some out. The sample lists tens of thousands of clones; 80% to 95% were seen once. Sequencing used unstimulated CD8+ T cells sorted from spleen or lymph node cells, obtained before intestinal transplant. These receptors were obtained from a human donor who received an intestinal transplant.

This CDR3 is CASSYAPVIGDTQYF. The CDR3 coding sequence is TGTGCCAGCAGTTACGCGCCAGTCATCGGGGATACGCAGTATTTT. The genes are TRBV6-5 and TRBJ2-3; D remains ambiguous. The CDR3 totals 15 residues. CDR1 is MNHEY and CDR2 is SVGAGI in the germline V gene. V dropped 2 bases and J dropped 6 bases, with 15 bases sitting between them.

The rearrangement joins TRBV27 to TRBJ1-1; D is unresolved. The CDR3 spans 12 residues. The germline V gene encodes CDR1 MNHEY and CDR2 SMNVEV (reference sequence). Between the trimmed V and J ends, which lost 5 bases and 6 bases, there was a span of 10 bases. The CDR3 protein is CASSPSGSEAFF. For the CDR3, the DNA is TGTGCCAGCAGTCCGTCGGGGTCTGAAGCTTTCTTT.

The genes are TRBV19 and TRBJ1-5; possibly TRBD1 for D (5 bases). This CDR3 comprises 14 residues. CDR1 LNHDA and CDR2 SQIVND come from the germline V gene (reference sequence). Trimming took 4 bases from V and 1 from J, leaving 8 bases between them. DNA of the CDR3: TGTGCCAGTAGTAGCCGGGACAGCAATCAGCCCCAGCATTTT. Its translation is CASSSRDSNQPQHF.

CDR3 in DNA: TGTGCCAGCAGTTTTCTCTATCAGCCCCAGCATTTT. It codes for CASSFLYQPQHF. The rearrangement joins TRBV28 to TRBJ1-5; no clear D gene. Trimming stripped 3 bases from V and 5 bases from J, with 5 bases between. Germline-derived CDR1 and CDR2 are MDHEN and SYDVKM. The CDR3 length is 12 residues.

The V call is TRBV5-1, the J call TRBJ1-4; no reliable D call. Trimming stripped 1 base from V and 8 bases from J, with 15 bases between. Germline V gene lookup returns CDR1 SGHRS and CDR2 YFSETQ. The CDR3 contains 15 residues. The CDR3 loop is CASSLREGSGEKLFF. The CDR3, as DNA: TGCGCCAGCAGCTTGAGGGAAGGGAGCGGAGAAAAACTGTTTTTT.

In this sample, this clone turned up once. This chain uses TRBV9 with TRBJ2-1; TRBD1 matches at 10 bases. In germline, CDR1 is SGDLS, CDR2 YYNGEE. The CDR3 has 19 amino acids. V lost 4 bases, J lost 0 bases, and 13 bases stayed unmatched. CDR3 region: CASSPDRGESLRSYNEQFF. In DNA, the CDR3 is TGTGCCAGCAGCCCGGACAGGGGGGAATCTTTACGCTCCTACAATGAGCAGTTCTTC.

The chain couples TRBV6-1 to TRBJ2-7; TRBD1 agrees at 8 bases. In germline, CDR1 is MNHNS, CDR2 SASEGT. The trim removed 4 bases at V and 2 bases at J, leaving 4 bases unmatched. This CDR3 contains 14 residues. CDR3 sequence (DNA): TGTGCCAGCAGTGTACGGACAGGGCCCTACGAGCAGTACTTC. This encodes CASSVRTGPYEQYF.

This chain uses TRBV30 with TRBJ2-1; D gene ambiguous. V lost 2 bases, J lost 6 bases, and 8 bases lay in between. Germline V gene sequence: CDR1 GTSNPN, CDR2 SVGIG (reference sequence). The CDR3 consists of 12 residues. The chain's CDR3 is CAWSSHFNEQFF. The CDR3, as DNA: TGTGCCTGGAGTTCCCACTTCAATGAGCAGTTCTTC.

The chain combines TRBV10-3 with TRBJ2-7; D tentatively reads TRBD1 or TRBD2 (5 bases each). This CDR3 region has 14 residues. V dropped 11 bases and J dropped 2 bases, with 19 bases sitting between them. The V gene's germline CDR1 is ENHRY and CDR2 SYGVKD. The CDR3 spells CAARGLRDTYEQYF. Here the CDR3 DNA reads TGTGCCGCCCGGGGCCTTCGAGATACCTACGAGCAGTACTTC.

V is TRBV19 and J is TRBJ1-1, with D maybe TRBD1 (6 bases). This CDR3 has 16 residues. V lost 4 bases and J 2 bases, leaving 17 bases between the germline ends. Germline V gives CDR1 LNHDA, CDR2 SQIVND (reference sequence). DNA of the CDR3: TGTGCCAGTAGTACGTACTTGGACAGCATTAACACTGAAGCTTTCTTT. This sequence encodes CASSTYLDSINTEAFF.

This chain connects TRBV12-5 to TRBJ2-7; D perhaps matches TRBD1 (6 bases). The germline V and J ends were trimmed by 5 bases and 3 bases, with 26 bases remaining between them. Germline V lookup: CDR1 LGHNT, CDR2 FRNRAP. This CDR3 is 18 amino acids long. This CDR3 is CASGPPPRGSTTFYEQYF. The DNA of the CDR3 is TGTGCTAGTGGTCCCCCGCCCAGGGGTTCTACCACTTTCTACGAGCAGTACTTC.

The chain recombines TRBV13 with TRBJ2-5, with 8 bases identical to TRBD1. Germline CDR1 PRHDT, CDR2 FYEKMQ (reference sequence). The V gene end was trimmed by 5 bases and the J gene end by 3 bases; junction bases not matched to a gene: 8. This CDR3 contains 15 residues. DNA of the CDR3: TGTGCCAGCAGCCGACAGGGGTTAGGGGAAGAGACCCAGTACTTC. Its protein is CASSRQGLGEETQYF.

Written as DNA, the CDR3 is TGTGCCAGCAGCCAAGCAGAATATGGCGGGAGGTATCTTAAGTTTGAGCAGTTCTTC. It codes for CASSQAEYGGRYLKFEQFF. The rearrangement links TRBV14 to TRBJ2-1; 8 bases agree with TRBD2. The CDR3 sequence is 19 residues long. The V and J ends lost 1 base and 9 bases, in that order; junction bases with no gene match: 20. Germline V gene data show CDR1 as SGHDN and CDR2 as FVKESK. Looking up the rest from reference TRBV14 and TRBJ2-1 gives the full variable domain: EAGVTQFPSHSVIEKGQTVTLRCDPISGHDNLYWYRRVMGKEIKFLLHFVKESKQDESGMPNNRFLAERTGGTYSTLKVQPAELEDSGVYFCASSQAEYGGRYLKFEQFFGPGTRLTVL.

The chain carries TRBV5-1 and TRBJ2-7, with 11 bases lining up with TRBD2. V lost 4 bases, J lost 5 bases, and 17 bases stayed unmatched. The germline V gene encodes CDR1 SGHRS and CDR2 YFSETQ. There are 18 residues in the CDR3. The CDR3 nucleotides read TGCGCCAGCAGCCGACCCCCGTGGAGTAGCGGGAGGGCCGACGAGCAGTACTTC. It translates to CASSRPPWSSGRADEQYF.

The rearrangement links TRBV7-9 to TRBJ2-4; D ambiguous. V was trimmed by 5 bases and J by 4 bases, leaving 12 bases between them. The CDR3 consists of 14 residues. Germline V gene data show CDR1 as SEHNR and CDR2 as FQNEAQ (reference sequence). CDR3 in DNA: TGTGCCAGCAGCCGACACCCGAGTAAAAACATTCAGTACTTC. Translated, it gives CASSRHPSKNIQYF.

Written as DNA, the CDR3 is TGTGCCAGCAGCCCAGGGACAGGGGGCACTGGAATTCGCTATGGCTACACCTTC. This translates into CASSPGTGGTGIRYGYTF. The chain joins TRBV7-9 to TRBJ1-2, with 12 bases lining up with TRBD1. V trimming: 5 bases; J trimming: 4 bases; junction bases outside the gene matches: 14. The CDR3 totals 18 residues. Germline V lookup: CDR1 SEHNR, CDR2 FQNEAQ (reference sequence).

The chain joins TRBV7-9 to TRBJ2-7, with unresolved D. The V and J ends lost 4 bases and 4 bases respectively, with 23 bases between them. The CDR3 loop spans 17 amino acids. Looked up from germline, CDR1 is SEHNR and CDR2 is FQNEAQ (reference sequence). CDR3 loop: CASSSPTRTHGVYEQYF. CDR3 sequence (DNA): TGTGCCAGCAGCTCACCAACTCGGACCCATGGAGTTTACGAGCAGTACTTC.

The rearrangement joins TRBV28 to TRBJ1-1; the D gene is possibly TRBD1 (6 bases). CDR1 and CDR2 (germline): MDHEN, SYDVKM. V shed 3 bases and J shed 0 bases, with 26 bases lying between them. The CDR3 totals 20 residues. CDR3 protein: CASSFLVETTGPNMNTEAFF. CDR3 sequence (DNA): TGTGCCAGCAGTTTTCTCGTCGAGACAACAGGGCCAAACATGAACACTGAAGCTTTCTTT.

The chain employs TRBV13 and TRBJ2-5, with D perhaps matching TRBD1 (6 bases). The CDR3 is made up of 16 amino acids. V lost 0 bases and J 1 base, leaving 12 bases between the germline ends. Per the germline V gene, CDR1 is PRHDT and CDR2 is FYEKMQ (reference sequence). CDR3 DNA sequence: TGTGCCAGCAGCTTAGGCCGCCAGGGGCCCCAAGAGACCCAGTACTTC. Its protein is CASSLGRQGPQETQYF.

The chain combines TRBV18 with TRBJ1-2; tentatively, D is TRBD1 (5 bases). The length of the CDR3 is 12 residues. The germline V gene encodes CDR1 KGHSH and CDR2 LQKENI. V was pared by 0 bases and J by 8 bases, with 7 bases between. Written as DNA, the CDR3 is TGTGCCAGCTCACCACCAGGGGAAGGCTACACCTTC. Translation: CASSPPGEGYTF.

This rearrangement joins TRBV20-1 to TRBJ1-2, with D unclear. V lost 6 bases and J lost 4, with 3 bases in between. The germline CDR1 and CDR2 sequences are DFQATT and SNEGSKA (reference sequence). The CDR3 spans 9 residues. CDR3 protein: CSAGYGYTF. The CDR3, as DNA: TGCAGTGCGGGCTATGGCTACACCTTC.

The CDR3 DNA reads TGTGCCAGCAGCGTTGACACTAGCGGGAGTTACGAGCAGTACTTC. It translates to CASSVDTSGSYEQYF. The chain recombines TRBV9 with TRBJ2-7; 11 nucleotides agree with TRBD2. V lost 2 bases, J lost 4 bases, and 5 bases stayed unmatched. The germline CDR1 and CDR2 sequences are SGDLS and YYNGEE. This CDR3 spans 15 amino acids.